This T cell receptor (beta chain) comes out of a study of blood T cells in healthy people across ages (dated by TCRdb to about 2015). With respect to the entire study: In model experiments, roughly one uniquely barcoded TCR beta cDNA molecule per two T cells was captured by template switching. Using deep sequencing normalized with unique cDNA molecular identifiers, the study measured how TCR beta repertoire diversity changes with age. Donors were grouped into four age groups: young (average roughly 15 years), middle-aged (under 40), aged (about 59) and long-lived (approximately 75). To avoid experimental bias, donors of different ages were randomly spread across the sequencing lanes. Using the same blood draw, the study looked at two additional independent replicas of 1 million unique cDNA reads for two donors, one aged 18 to 30 and the other aged 80 or older.

The donors were some 39 Caucasian individuals from Russia, aged 6 to 90 years, who were systemically healthy. Each donor gave around 9 milliliters of peripheral blood, collected into EDTA-treated Vacutainer tubes. Ficoll-Paque density-gradient centrifugation was used to isolate PBMCs, with at least 6.5 million per sample. Trizol reagent was used to extract total RNA from the PBMCs, yielding at least 5 micrograms per sample. For every donor, flow cytometry on a PBMC aliquot measured the percentage of naive CD45RAhigh/CD27high T cells. Study-wide conclusions, independent of this receptor: Estimates of total diversity based on one million sequenced T cells were regarded as lower bounds and as underestimates. Observed TCR beta diversity per million T cells fell roughly linearly with age, and a significant reduction was already apparent by age roughly 40. The percentage of naive T cells measured by flow cytometry correlated strongly with observed TCR beta diversity. Conclusive comparison of naive and antigen-experienced compartments was prevented by the profiling of bulk unsorted PBMCs. Donor CMV infection status was unknown, potentially confounding age-related changes in expanded clonotypes. Compared with the aged group, the long-lived group had more naive CD4+ T cells, fewer expanded clones and increased TCR diversity, a pattern suggesting age selection.

The method was 5' RACE. The reads were generated on an Illumina HiSeq 2500. The second PCR ran for about 6 to 11 cycles and used a J-beta primer mix along with a sample-barcoded 5' primer. Each TCR beta cDNA molecule received a unique molecular identifier from a template-switch 5' adaptor carrying 12 random nucleotides. Each sample yielded at least 2.5 million CDR3-containing paired-end reads. All of the RNA was converted into first-strand cDNA using the Mint cDNA synthesis kit, with a TRBC-specific oligonucleotide serving as the primer. After uracil-DNA glycosylase treatment, a first 18-cycle PCR used universal primers M1SS and BC2_uni_R on all cDNA. Per the authors' processing: For normalization, 1 million high-quality reads were randomly selected from each sample, with every read carrying a distinct molecular identifier. Reads sharing molecular identifiers were discarded rather than binned into consensus sequences. MiTCR, with a Q25 quality threshold and the strictest error-elimination algorithm, was used for CDR3 identification, clonotype clustering and error correction. A nonparametric unseen species model using Euler transformation provided a lower-bound estimate of total TCR beta diversity. TCRdb reprocessed the public reads (quality trimming at Q25 with fastp, clone calling with MiXCR) and kept in-frame beta chains. A single entry per CDR3 protein holds the most common genes and DNA from its merged rows. For this entry, the V and J calls and clone size follow TCRdb and not the study's own pipeline. For this sample there are hundreds of thousands of distinct CDR3 sequences; less than 35% appear just once. The ten top clones hold roughly a sixth of the sample.

This clonotype was observed at least ten times. Which antigen it targets is not known. Base qualities are not at hand, and no much larger clone is one base apart. From the cysteine through the phenylalanine, the CDR3 covers 15 amino acids. Of the read, only the CDR3 DNA is kept; its 45 bases are in frame from base 1. Trimming removed 3 bases from V and 1 base from J, leaving 12 bases between the germline ends. Sequencing input: blood. This chain is built from TRBV12-3 or TRBV12-4 and TRBJ2-5, with TRBD2 tentatively as D gene (6 bases match). The receptor was derived from a woman aged 80 or older in good health. CDR3 region: CASSLITSLQETQYF. The base sequence is TGTGCCAGCAGTTTGATTACTAGCCTCCAAGAGACCCAGTACTTC.